This T cell receptor beta chain was captured by sequencing in a study of blood T cell repertoires in COVID-19. Study overall: Samples representing acute and convalescent COVID-19 were sourced from the United States, Italy and Spain. PBMCs, B-cell-depleted T cells, or T cells were the source of the cDNA or gDNA that made up the material.

With 2 bases clipped from V and 9 bases from J, the junction kept 6 bases outside the gene matches. CDR1 and CDR2 (germline): SGHTA, FQGTGA. There are 16 residues in the CDR3. As originally analysed: The assay estimated nucleated cells by amplifying reference gene primers. Using immunoSEQ multiplex PCR, the repertoire was profiled, and TCRdb retains in-frame clones only, with some absent. V and J calls and clone size come straight from that table; D and trimming were deduced from the DNA. The sample lists more than 60,000 clones; about 88% were seen once. This sequence was found in a woman aged 80 or over with active or convalescent COVID-19. Specimen: peripheral blood. The V call is TRBV7-3, the J call TRBJ2-3; 15 positions match TRBD2. Here the CDR3 DNA reads TGTGCCAGCAGCTTACGGACTAGCGGGGGGGCGGACACGCAGTATTTT. Its translation: CASSLRTSGGADTQYF.